Described below is a single TCR beta chain sequence and its context. Antigen unknown. This specimen belongs to a study of T cell clonotyping in hematopoietic cell transplantation. Study-wide results and limits: Higher Inverse Simpson Index values in graft donor and pretransplant recipient predicted broader posttransplant TCR diversity. Without cell sorting, CD4 versus CD8 contributions remain unresolved.

Germline V gives CDR1 SGHVS, CDR2 FNYEAQ. The CDR3 covers 16 residues. V dropped 1 base and J dropped 7; count of bases not matched to a gene: 7. Only in-frame clones appear in the TCRdb table, and some are missing; sequencing was by immunoSEQ multiplex PCR. Among 7,900 or so clones, around 89% were seen once, and the ten largest hold about 4.3%. The sequence was obtained from a female patient between 50 and 60 years old who had an allogeneic stem cell transplant from an unrelated donor, so the T cells may come from the graft donor. Some clones in this sample may be carry-over from other donors' samples. The chain recombines TRBV7-6 with TRBJ2-1, with 10 bases matching TRBD2. Sequencing was performed on PBMCs, taken 30 days after allogeneic stem cell transplant. CDR3 residues: CASSLVASGRYNEQFF. CDR3 sequence (DNA): TGTGCCAGCAGCTTAGTGGCTAGCGGGAGATATAATGAGCAGTTCTTC.